Each of the 12 T cell receptor delta chains below was sequenced from the same sample in a study of γδ T cells in repeated Plasmodium falciparum infection. Bulk repertoires came from Vgamma9/Vdelta2+ or Vdelta2-negative gammadelta T cells flow-sorted from PBMC. TCRdb repeated clone calling on the multiplex PCR reads with CATT. The sample has over 55,000 delta-chain clones; 1.7% are singletons. Material: gamma-delta T cells from blood. The receptors were sampled from a pool of human donors (malaria-infected and uninfected, not separated).

This clone was seen ten or more times. A far more abundant clone sits one base away, making this likely a read error. Other DNA sequences in this specimen translate into the identical CDR3. This rearrangement joins TRDV1 to TRDJ1; TRDD3 aligns across 11 bases. The CDR3 is made up of 21 amino acids. The germline CDR1 and CDR2 sequences are TSWWSYY and QGS. This CDR3 reads CALGEFPFLHLGDTIADKLIF. CDR3 coding DNA: TGTGCTCTTGGGGAATTCCCGTTCCTCCATCTGGGGGATACCATTGCCGATAAGCTCATCTTT.

This clone has at least ten counts. A read error likely explains why the TCRdb protein, taken from a much larger clone, differs from this DNA's translation at residue 15; the protein shown is translated from the DNA. The chain couples TRDV1 to TRDJ1; 7 nucleotides align to TRDD2. TCRdb gives no J gene; it was assigned here by matching the DNA to germline. After removal of 1 base from V and 0 bases from J, the junction contained 26 bases not matched to a gene. The CDR3 extends over 23 amino acids. Germline V gene lookup returns CDR1 TSWWSYY and CDR2 QGS. This chain's CDR3 is CALGEQDSYFYRNRSIYTDKLIF. The CDR3 coding sequence is TGTGCTCTTGGGGAACAAGATTCCTACTTTTACCGCAACAGATCTATTTACACCGATAAACTCATCTTT.

Turning to this clone: The protein recorded in TCRdb matches a much larger clone and deviates from this DNA's translation at residue 4, suggesting a read error; the protein here is obtained by translating the DNA. The rearrangement uses TRDV1 and TRDJ1; no definite D call. The CDR3 contains 14 residues. Germline lookup yields CDR1 TSWWSYY and CDR2 QGS. CDR3 amino acids: CALRERMYTDKLIF. The CDR3 DNA is TGTGCTCTTAGGGAACGGATGTACACCGATAAACTCATCTTT.

This clone occurred many times. TCRdb's entry gives the protein of a much larger clone, which mismatches this DNA's translation at residue 22, likely from a read error; the protein reported here is translated from the DNA. The J gene is TRDJ1, the V gene TRDV3; 12 bases map to TRDD3. The CDR3 runs to 28 residues. In germline, CDR1 is TVYSNPD, CDR2 GDNSRS (reference sequence). The V gene end was trimmed by 2 bases and the J gene end by 0 bases; junction bases not matched to a gene: 43. The CDR3 DNA follows: TGTGCCTTTGGTGGTTCCTCCCCGCTGGGGGATACGGGGAGCGCATGTTTACGGATAGCTACGCACACCGATAAACTCATCTTT. Its protein product is CAFGGSSPLGDTGSACLRIATHTDKLIF.

At least ten counts were recorded for this clone. The V call is TRDV1, the J call TRDJ1, with 7 bases identical to TRDD2. There are 19 residues in the CDR3. Trimming took 2 bases from V and 7 from J; bases not matched to a gene: 22. Germline CDR1 is TSWWSYY and CDR2 is QGS. The CDR3 spells CALGESAFLPSVLRSKLIF. The CDR3 nucleotides are TGTGCTCTTGGGGAATCAGCCTTCCTCCCTAGTGTACTTCGGAGTAAACTCATCTTT.

On this clone itself: The TCRdb record carries a much larger clone's protein, which differs from this DNA's translation at residue 3; a read error is the likely cause, and the protein listed here is the DNA translation. DNA of the CDR3: TGTGCCTCTGACGTCCTCCGTGTACTGGGGACTCGGCCAGCCACCGATAAACTCATCTTT. It translates to CASDVLRVLGTRPATDKLIF. V gene TRDV3 combines with J gene TRDJ1; 7 positions match TRDD3. CDR3 length: 20 residues. The trim removed 4 bases at V and 1 base at J, leaving 27 bases unmatched. CDR1 and CDR2 from the germline V gene are TVYSNPD and GDNSRS (reference sequence).

This clone was seen only a few times. The protein that TCRdb holds for this DNA derives from a much larger clone and differs from the translated DNA at residue 20, which likely indicates a read error; the protein shown here is translated from the DNA. V is TRDV1 and J is TRDJ2; 8 bases agree with TRDD3. TCRdb records no J gene; here it was assigned by comparing the DNA to germline. The CDR3 contains 23 residues. Germline V gene sequence: CDR1 TSWWSYY, CDR2 QGS. This chain's CDR3 is CALGDPPEGWGIVSIPLTARLFF. The CDR3 DNA is TGTGCTCTTGGGGATCCCCCGGAAGGTTGGGGGATTGTGTCTATCCCTTTGACAGCACGACTCTTCTTT.

Details on this clone: This DNA's translation and the protein TCRdb lists, from a much larger clone, do not match at residue 9, likely due to a read error; the protein shown is translated from the DNA. The chain carries TRDV1 and TRDJ1; the D gene is possibly TRDD2 (5 bases). The germline V gene encodes CDR1 TSWWSYY and CDR2 QGS. This CDR3 is built from 19 residues. Trimming removed 5 bases at V and 0 bases at J, with 25 bases between. DNA for the CDR3: TGTGCTCTTGGGACCTCTATTCCTGCAGTGTGGGAGTACACCGATAAACTCATCTTT. As protein: CALGTSIPAVWEYTDKLIF.

Points on this clone: Just one base apart from a much larger clone, this may be a read error. Written as DNA, the CDR3 is TGTGCAGCGACCTACAAGGTCAGCCTACTGGGGGAGAAGCGACTCATCTTT. Its translation: CAATYKVSLLGEKRLIF. The chain combines TRAV23/DV6 with TRDJ1, with TRDD3 identical over 9 bases. The germline V gene has CDR1 NTAFDY and CDR2 IRPDVSE (reference sequence). Trimming at V came to 5 bases and at J to 10 bases, leaving 24 bases not matched to a gene. The CDR3 is made up of 17 amino acids.

This clone has ten or more counts. A far larger clone differs by one base, so this is likely a read error. The sample has other DNA sequences that encode this CDR3 too. The rearrangement uses TRDV1 and TRDJ1; 8 bases agree with TRDD2. Germline V gene sequence: CDR1 TSWWSYY, CDR2 QGS. This CDR3 comprises 23 residues. Written as DNA, the CDR3 is TGTGCTCTCGGGGAACTCAAAATCTTCCTACTGACCCCGGGGATCATGTACACCGATAAACTCATCTTT. Residues: CALGELKIFLLTPGIMYTDKLIF.

In this sample, this clone turned up a few times. For this DNA, TCRdb reports the protein of a much larger clone, which diverges at residue 6, most likely from a read error; the protein presented here is translated directly from the DNA. This chain links TRDV1 with TRDJ1; 12 bases match TRDD3. The germline CDR1 and CDR2 sequences are TSWWSYY and QGS. This CDR3 spans 27 amino acids. V gave up 5 bases and J gave up 0 bases; unmatched junction bases: 37. The CDR3 loop is CALGPSQPPSLGLYWGIPNGYTDKLIF. The CDR3 DNA reads TGTGCTCTTGGGCCCTCCCAGCCTCCATCGCTTGGGTTGTACTGGGGGATACCGAACGGGTACACCGATAAACTCATCTTT.

The sample holds many counts of this clone. TCRdb pairs this DNA with a much larger clone's protein that differs at residue 18, likely a read error; the protein shown was translated from the DNA. This chain connects TRDV1 to TRDJ1; TRDD3 matches 7 bases. Germline-derived CDR1 and CDR2 are TSWWSYY and QGS. The CDR3 covers 20 residues. CDR3: CALGEIRPWKQGDHTDKPIF. The CDR3 DNA reads TGTGCTCTTGGGGAAATCCGGCCTTGGAAGCAGGGGGATCACACCGATAAACCCATCTTT.